Included here is one T cell receptor beta chain sequence, with context. The sample is drawn from a study of blood T cell repertoires in COVID-19. Across the whole study: Material from acute and convalescent COVID-19 was sourced from the United States, Italy and Spain. Sources were T cells, B-cell-depleted T cells, or PBMCs; the material itself was cDNA or gDNA.

How the authors handled the data: Amplified reference gene primers provided the basis for estimating nucleated cell counts. The repertoire was sequenced with immunoSEQ multiplex PCR; TCRdb's copy has only in-frame clones and lacks some. From that table come the V and J calls and clone size; the DNA was used to work out D and trimming. The table records tens of thousands of clones, about 80% of them present only once. Trimming stripped 6 bases from V and 1 base from J, with 12 bases between. The CDR3 loop spans 13 amino acids. Per germline, CDR1 GTSNPN and CDR2 SVGIG (reference sequence). The origin of this receptor is a man older than 75 with acute or convalescent COVID-19. The sample consisted of peripheral blood. This rearrangement joins TRBV30 to TRBJ2-5; tentatively, D is TRBD2 (5 bases). The CDR3 DNA sequence: TGTGCCTGTAACCGGGGATTCCAAGAGACCCAGTACTTC. Its protein is CACNRGFQETQYF.